This TCR beta chain was obtained from a study of T cell responses to AZD1222 COVID-19 vaccine. The study, taken as a whole, reports: White British people made up most donors, females outnumbered males, and clonal diversity was possibly underestimated. No repertoire was sampled before or during the peak T cell response, only after it. CD4 TCRs linked to vaccination spanned spike, dominating at 160-218 and 743-854. Once two AZD1222 doses were given, Spike-specific TCR breadth and depth went up.

Germline assignment: CDR1 MNHEY and CDR2 SVGAGI. There are 13 residues in the CDR3. The V and J ends lost 0 bases and 4 bases respectively, with 4 bases between them. Profiling relied on immunoSEQ multiplex PCR, and the TCRdb table lists in-frame clones only, not all of them. The repertoire holds about 150,000 clones, with approximately 91% as singletons. As concerns this clone: Its specificity is unknown.

The receptor comes from an adult who received the AZD1222 COVID-19 vaccine. The source material was peripheral blood, sampled 28 days after the second AZD1222 dose. The rearrangement uses TRBV6-5 and TRBJ2-4; no firm D call. In nucleotides, the CDR3 is TGTGCCAGCAGTTACTCGAGTAAAAACATTCAGTACTTC. This gives the protein CASSYSSKNIQYF.